This T cell receptor beta chain originates from a study of blood T cell repertoires in COVID-19. The wider study: Italy, Spain and the United States were the sources of the convalescent and acute COVID-19 samples.

The method was immunoSEQ multiplex PCR; TCRdb's version includes in-frame clones alone and lacks a portion of them. The table shows 280,000 or so clones, with around 85% occurring only once. Germline V gives CDR1 MNHEY, CDR2 SVGAGI. The CDR3 totals 14 residues. V lost 7 bases to trimming and J lost 1 base; unmatched junction nucleotides: 4. The sequence derives from a woman in her 30s who had recovered from COVID-19. This chain links TRBV6-5 with TRBJ2-7; 10 bases match TRBD1. The material sequenced was peripheral blood. The CDR3 DNA is TGTGCCAGCACCCGGGGACAGGGGTCCTACGAGCAGTACTTC. Translating it yields CASTRGQGSYEQYF.